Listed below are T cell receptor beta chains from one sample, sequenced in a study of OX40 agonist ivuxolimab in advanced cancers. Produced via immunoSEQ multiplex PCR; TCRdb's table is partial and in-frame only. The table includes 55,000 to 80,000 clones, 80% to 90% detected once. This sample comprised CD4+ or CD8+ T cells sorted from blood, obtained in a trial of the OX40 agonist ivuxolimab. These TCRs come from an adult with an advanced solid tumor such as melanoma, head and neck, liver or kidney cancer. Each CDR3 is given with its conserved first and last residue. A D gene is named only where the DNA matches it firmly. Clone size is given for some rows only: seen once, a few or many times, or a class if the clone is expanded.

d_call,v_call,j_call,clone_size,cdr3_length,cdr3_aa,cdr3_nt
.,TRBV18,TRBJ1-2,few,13,CASSPGGDRGYTF,TGTGCCAGCTCCCCGGGGGGGGATCGCGGCTACACCTTC
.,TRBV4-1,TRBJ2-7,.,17,CASSQDAILGVGYEQYF,TGCGCCAGCAGCCAAGATGCAATCCTTGGGGTGGGCTACGAGCAGTACTTC
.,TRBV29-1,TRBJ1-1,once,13,CSAGLYGSTEAFF,TGCAGCGCAGGACTGTATGGGAGCACTGAAGCTTTCTTT
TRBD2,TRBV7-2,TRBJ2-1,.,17,CASSPTSGGRLYNEQFF,TGTGCCAGCAGCCCGACTAGCGGGGGGCGTTTATACAATGAGCAGTTCTTC
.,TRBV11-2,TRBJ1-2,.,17,CASSLDGTFTTNYGYTF,TGTGCCAGCAGCTTAGACGGCACTTTTACCACGAACTATGGCTACACCTTC
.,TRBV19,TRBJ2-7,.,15,CASKGQGGHSYEQYF,TGTGCCAGTAAAGGACAGGGAGGGCATTCCTACGAGCAGTACTTC
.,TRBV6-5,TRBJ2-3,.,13,CASRPNGVSSLYF,TGTGCCAGCAGGCCCAACGGGGTTAGTAGCCTGTATTTT
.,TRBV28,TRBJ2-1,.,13,CASSLYGYNEQFF,TGTGCCAGCAGTTTATACGGATACAATGAGCAGTTCTTC
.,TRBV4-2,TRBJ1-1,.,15,CASSQRRAGNTEAFF,TGTGCCAGCAGCCAACGTAGGGCAGGGAACACTGAAGCTTTCTTT
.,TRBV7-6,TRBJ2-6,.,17,CASSLERAYSGANVLTF,TGTGCCAGCAGCTTAGAGCGGGCGTACTCTGGGGCCAACGTCCTGACTTTC
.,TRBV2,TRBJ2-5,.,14,CASRGGPPGETQYF,TGTGCCAGCAGGGGCGGTCCTCCGGGAGAGACCCAGTACTTC
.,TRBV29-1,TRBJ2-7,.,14,CSAGHRRWGGEQYF,TGCAGCGCAGGACACCGACGGTGGGGAGGCGAGCAGTACTTC
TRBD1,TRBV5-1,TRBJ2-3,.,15,CASSPAGGGGDTQYF,TGCGCCAGCAGCCCCGCAGGGGGCGGAGGAGATACGCAGTATTTT
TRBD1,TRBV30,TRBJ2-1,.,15,CAWSRQGGGYNEQFF,TGTGCCTGGAGTAGACAGGGGGGAGGTTACAATGAGCAGTTCTTC
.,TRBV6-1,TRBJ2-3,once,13,CASKLGVADTQYF,TGTGCCAGTAAACTCGGAGTTGCAGATACGCAGTATTTT
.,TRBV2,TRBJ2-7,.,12,CASRIGRWEQYF,TGTGCCAGCAGAATTGGACGGTGGGAGCAGTACTTC
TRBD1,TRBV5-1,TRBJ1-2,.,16,CASSPQSQGAVYGYTF,TGCGCCAGCAGCCCCCAATCTCAGGGGGCTGTCTACGGCTACACCTTC
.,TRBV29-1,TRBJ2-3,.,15,CSVEDNSLGPDTQYF,TGCAGCGTTGAAGACAACTCCCTGGGACCAGATACGCAGTATTTT
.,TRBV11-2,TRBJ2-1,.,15,CASSFHRTSYNEQFF,TGTGCCAGCAGCTTTCACAGGACCTCCTACAATGAGCAGTTCTTC
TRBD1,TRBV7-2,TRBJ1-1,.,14,CASSLARGSTEAFF,TGTGCCAGCAGCTTAGCCAGGGGGAGCACTGAAGCTTTCTTT
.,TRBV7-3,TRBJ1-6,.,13,CASSFSRNSPLHF,TGTGCCAGCAGCTTTTCGAGAAATTCACCCCTCCACTTT
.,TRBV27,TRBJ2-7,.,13,CASIAGPNYEQYF,TGTGCCAGCATTGCGGGACCGAACTACGAGCAGTACTTC
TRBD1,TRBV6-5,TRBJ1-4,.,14,CATTGGQGTEKLFF,TGTGCCACCACTGGGGGACAGGGGACCGAAAAACTGTTTTTT
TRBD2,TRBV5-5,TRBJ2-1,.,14,CASSLAGGIYEQFF,TGTGCCAGCAGCTTAGCGGGGGGGATCTATGAGCAGTTCTTC
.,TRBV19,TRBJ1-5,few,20,CASSIDRGLGKKNSNQPQHF,TGTGCCAGTAGTATAGATAGGGGTTTAGGGAAGAAAAATAGCAATCAGCCCCAGCATTTT
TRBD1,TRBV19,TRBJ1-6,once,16,CASSIVEGQGPSPLHF,TGTGCCAGTAGTATCGTCGAAGGACAGGGTCCCTCACCCCTCCACTTT
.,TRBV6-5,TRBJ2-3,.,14,CASSYRGATDTQYF,TGTGCCAGCAGTTACAGGGGGGCAACAGATACGCAGTATTTT
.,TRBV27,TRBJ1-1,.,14,CASSLIAMNTEAFF,TGTGCCAGCAGTTTAATAGCCATGAACACTGAAGCTTTCTTT
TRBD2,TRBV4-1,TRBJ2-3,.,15,CASSRAGGYTDTQYF,TGCGCCAGCAGCCGAGCGGGGGGCTACACAGATACGCAGTATTTT
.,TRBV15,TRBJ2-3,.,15,CATSRGEASTDTQYF,TGTGCCACCAGCAGAGGAGAAGCTAGCACAGATACGCAGTATTTT
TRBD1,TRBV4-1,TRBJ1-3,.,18,CASTLLQGVFGGGNTIYF,TGCGCCAGCACTTTACTACAGGGGGTCTTTGGGGGAGGAAACACCATATATTTT
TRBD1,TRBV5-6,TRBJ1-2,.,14,CASSPGQGNYGYTF,TGTGCCAGCAGCCCGGGACAGGGGAACTATGGCTACACCTTC
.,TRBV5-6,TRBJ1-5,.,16,CASSSGTSRANQPQHF,TGTGCCAGCAGCTCCGGGACGTCTCGGGCCAATCAGCCCCAGCATTTT
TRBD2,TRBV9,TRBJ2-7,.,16,CASSSPGGIGSYEQYF,TGTGCCAGCAGCTCCCCGGGGGGGATAGGCTCCTACGAGCAGTACTTC
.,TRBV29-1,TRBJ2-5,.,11,CSVVGQETQYF,TGCAGCGTTGTAGGACAAGAGACCCAGTACTTC
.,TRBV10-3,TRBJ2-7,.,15,CAISENAGGGYEQYF,TGTGCCATCAGTGAAAATGCAGGGGGAGGATACGAGCAGTACTTC
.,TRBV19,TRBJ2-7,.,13,CASSWGRAAEQYF,TGTGCCAGTAGTTGGGGCAGGGCAGCTGAGCAGTACTTC
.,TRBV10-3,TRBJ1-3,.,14,CAISSGTTGNTIYF,TGTGCCATCAGTTCCGGGACGACGGGAAACACCATATATTTT
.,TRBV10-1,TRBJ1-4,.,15,CAGPGGLVTNEKLFF,TGCGCCGGTCCGGGGGGGCTAGTGACTAATGAAAAACTGTTTTTT
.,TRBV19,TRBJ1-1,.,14,CASSAWTLNTEAFF,TGTGCCAGTAGTGCCTGGACACTAAACACTGAAGCTTTCTTT
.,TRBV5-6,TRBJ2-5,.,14,CASSLVGVQETQYF,TGTGCCAGCAGCTTGGTGGGAGTCCAAGAGACCCAGTACTTC
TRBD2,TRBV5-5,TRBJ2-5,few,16,CASSPGGAGRGETQYF,TGTGCCAGCAGCCCTGGGGGAGCGGGGAGGGGAGAGACCCAGTACTTC
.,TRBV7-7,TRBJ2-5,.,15,CASSLGIGVGETQYF,TGTGCTAGCAGCTTAGGAATCGGGGTAGGGGAGACCCAGTACTTC
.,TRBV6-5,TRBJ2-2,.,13,CASRATLTGELFF,TGTGCCAGCAGGGCGACACTCACCGGGGAGCTGTTTTTT
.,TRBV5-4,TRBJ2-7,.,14,CASGSGGVPYEQYF,TGTGCCAGCGGGTCAGGCGGGGTCCCCTACGAGCAGTACTTC
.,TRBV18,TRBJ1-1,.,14,CASSPGQWNTEAFF,TGTGCCAGCTCACCTGGACAGTGGAACACTGAAGCTTTCTTT
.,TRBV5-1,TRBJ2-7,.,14,CASSLGDRDYEQYF,TGCGCCAGCAGCTTGGGAGACAGAGACTACGAGCAGTACTTC
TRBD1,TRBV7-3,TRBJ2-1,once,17,CASSPPGRQGVYNEQFF,TGTGCCAGCAGCCCACCGGGACGACAGGGGGTCTACAATGAGCAGTTCTTC
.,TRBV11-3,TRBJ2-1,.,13,CASSLNSFYEQFF,TGTGCCAGCAGCTTGAACAGTTTCTATGAGCAGTTCTTC
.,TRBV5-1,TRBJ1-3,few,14,CASRAGDSGNTIYF,TGCGCCAGCAGGGCAGGGGATTCTGGAAACACCATATATTTT
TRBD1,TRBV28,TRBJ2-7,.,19,CASSLAEGGSSPDRYEQYF,TGTGCCAGCAGTCTCGCGGAAGGGGGCTCTAGCCCGGATCGGTACGAGCAGTACTTC
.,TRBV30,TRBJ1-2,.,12,CAWSDKMRTGTF,TGTGCCTGGAGTGACAAGATGCGGACGGGCACCTTC
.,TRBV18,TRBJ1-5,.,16,CASSPGGPGGNQPQHF,TGTGCCAGCTCACCGGGAGGCCCTGGGGGCAATCAGCCCCAGCATTTT
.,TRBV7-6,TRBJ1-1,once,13,CASSLMENTEAFF,TGTGCCAGCAGCTTAATGGAGAACACTGAAGCTTTCTTT
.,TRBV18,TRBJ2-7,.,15,CASSETTGVSYEQYF,TGTGCCAGCTCAGAAACGACCGGGGTATCCTACGAGCAGTACTTC
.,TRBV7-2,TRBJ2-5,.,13,CASSLGRAETQYF,TGTGCCAGCAGCTTAGGAAGGGCGGAGACCCAGTACTTC
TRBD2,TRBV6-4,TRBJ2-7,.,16,CASSDPSGGQTYEQYF,TGTGCCAGCAGTGACCCTAGCGGGGGCCAGACCTACGAGCAGTACTTC
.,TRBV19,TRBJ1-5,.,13,CASMGTPGQPQHF,TGTGCCAGTATGGGGACCCCTGGCCAGCCCCAGCATTTT
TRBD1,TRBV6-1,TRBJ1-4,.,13,CASNRDSNEKLFF,TGTGCCAGCAATCGGGACAGCAATGAAAAACTGTTTTTT